A selection of T cell receptor beta chains follows, all from one sample in a study of technical replicates of blood from four donors. Clones were read by immunoSEQ multiplex PCR, and TCRdb kept only the in-frame ones, dropping some. The sample shows fewer than 110,000 clones, 96% of them seen only once. Material: T cells isolated from PBMCs. All receptors derive from a human donor in good health. Each CDR3 is given with its conserved first and last residue. D genes are given only for firm matches. Where a row states a size, it is once, few, many or the class of an expanded clone; other rows omit it.

TRBV7-9	TRBJ1-1	.	TRBD1	TGTGCCAGCCACCGACAGGGTGACACTGAAGCTTTCTTT	CASHRQGDTEAFF
TRBV4-1	TRBJ2-3	.	.	TGCGCCAGCAGCCAGGGGCGGGGACCCACAGATACGCAGTATTTT	CASSQGRGPTDTQYF
TRBV4-1	TRBJ1-1	.	.	TGCGCCAGCAGCCAAGAAAGTGGGAGGGCTAACACTGAAGCTTTCTTT	CASSQESGRANTEAFF
TRBV28	TRBJ2-3	.	.	TGTGCCAGCACTCTCCGCGGCACAGGGAGCCCAGATACGCAGTATTTT	CASTLRGTGSPDTQYF
TRBV4-1	TRBJ1-1	.	.	TGCGCCAGCAGCCAAGAGCGGCGGAACACTGAAGCTTTCTTT	CASSQERRNTEAFF
TRBV10-1	TRBJ2-7	few	.	TGCGCCAGCAGTGAGATCTCCCCCGGAGACGAGCAGTACTTC	CASSEISPGDEQYF
TRBV19	TRBJ2-7	once	.	TGTGCCAGTAGTTGGGTTAGTGCCGTGGGCAGCTACGAGCAGTACTTC	CASSWVSAVGSYEQYF
TRBV7-8	TRBJ1-3	.	TRBD1	TGTGCCAGCAGCCACCGGGACAGCGTGTTTACCTCTGGAAACACCATATATTTT	CASSHRDSVFTSGNTIYF
TRBV6-6	TRBJ2-7	.	TRBD2	TGTGCCAGCAGTCCTCCCGGACTAGCCCACGAGCAGTACTTC	CASSPPGLAHEQYF
TRBV12-2	TRBJ2-1	.	.	TGTGCAAGTCGCTTATACAGCCACAATGAGCAGTTCTTC	CASRLYSHNEQFF
TRBV5-1	TRBJ1-2	.	TRBD1	TGCGCCAGCAGCCCATTGAGTAACGTTTTACGGGACAGGAGGTCCTATGGCTACACCTTC	CASSPLSNVLRDRRSYGYTF
TRBV27	TRBJ1-1	.	.	TGTGCCAGCAGTTTCGGCGGCGGGACTGAAGCTTTCTTT	CASSFGGGTEAFF